A single T cell receptor beta chain is shown here with its context. The data are from a study of identical twins. A universal primer site came from template switching; cDNA carried unique molecular identifiers. TCRdb independently ran MiXCR on the 5' RACE reads; one entry per CDR3 protein. This table holds hundreds of thousands of distinct CDR3 sequences, about 22% found once. These sequences were also reported in another study, on yellow fever vaccine responses in identical twins.

The sequenced material came from CD4+ T cells sorted from blood. The receptor was derived from a young woman in good health.

CDR3 DNA: TGTGCCAGCACGCCTGACCAGAACACCGGGGAGCTGTTTTTT. This encodes CASTPDQNTGELFF. The chain recombines TRBV2 with TRBJ2-2; D ambiguous. This CDR3 has 14 residues. Trimming removed 7 bases at V and 1 base at J, with 10 bases between. CDR1 SNHLY and CDR2 FYNNEI come from the germline V gene.